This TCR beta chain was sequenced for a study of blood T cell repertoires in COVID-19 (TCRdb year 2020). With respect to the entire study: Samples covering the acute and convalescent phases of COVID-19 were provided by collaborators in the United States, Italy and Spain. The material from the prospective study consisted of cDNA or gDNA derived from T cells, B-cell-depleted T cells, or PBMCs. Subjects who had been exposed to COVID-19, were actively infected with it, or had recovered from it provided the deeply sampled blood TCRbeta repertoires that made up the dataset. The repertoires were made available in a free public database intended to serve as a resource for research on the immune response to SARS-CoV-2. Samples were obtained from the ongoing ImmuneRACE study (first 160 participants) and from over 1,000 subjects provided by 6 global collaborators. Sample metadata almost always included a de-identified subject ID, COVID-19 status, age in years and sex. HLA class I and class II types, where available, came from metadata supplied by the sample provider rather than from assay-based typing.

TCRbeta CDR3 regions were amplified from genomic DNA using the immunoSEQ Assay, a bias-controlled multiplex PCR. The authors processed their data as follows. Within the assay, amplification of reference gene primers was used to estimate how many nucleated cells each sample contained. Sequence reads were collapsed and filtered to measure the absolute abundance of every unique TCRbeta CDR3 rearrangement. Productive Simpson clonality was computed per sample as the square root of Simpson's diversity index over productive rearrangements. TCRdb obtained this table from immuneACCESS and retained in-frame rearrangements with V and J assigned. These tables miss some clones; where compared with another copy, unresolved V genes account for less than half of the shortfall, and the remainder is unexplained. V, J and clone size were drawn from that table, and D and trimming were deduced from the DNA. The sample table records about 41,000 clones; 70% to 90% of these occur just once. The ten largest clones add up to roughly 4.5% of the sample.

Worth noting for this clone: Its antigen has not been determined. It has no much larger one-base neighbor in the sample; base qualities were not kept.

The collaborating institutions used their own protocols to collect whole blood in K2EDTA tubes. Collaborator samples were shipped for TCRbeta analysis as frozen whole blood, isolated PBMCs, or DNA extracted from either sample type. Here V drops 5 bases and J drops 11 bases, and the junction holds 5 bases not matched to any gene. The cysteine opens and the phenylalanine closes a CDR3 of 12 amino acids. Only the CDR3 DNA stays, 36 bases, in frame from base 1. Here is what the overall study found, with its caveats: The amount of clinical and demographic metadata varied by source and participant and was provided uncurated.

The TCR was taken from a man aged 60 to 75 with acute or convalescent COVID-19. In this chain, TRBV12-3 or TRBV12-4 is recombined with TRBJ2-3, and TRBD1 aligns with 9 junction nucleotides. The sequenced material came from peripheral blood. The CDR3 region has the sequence CASSPTGGMQYF. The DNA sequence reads TGTGCCAGCAGTCCGACAGGGGGAATGCAGTATTTT.